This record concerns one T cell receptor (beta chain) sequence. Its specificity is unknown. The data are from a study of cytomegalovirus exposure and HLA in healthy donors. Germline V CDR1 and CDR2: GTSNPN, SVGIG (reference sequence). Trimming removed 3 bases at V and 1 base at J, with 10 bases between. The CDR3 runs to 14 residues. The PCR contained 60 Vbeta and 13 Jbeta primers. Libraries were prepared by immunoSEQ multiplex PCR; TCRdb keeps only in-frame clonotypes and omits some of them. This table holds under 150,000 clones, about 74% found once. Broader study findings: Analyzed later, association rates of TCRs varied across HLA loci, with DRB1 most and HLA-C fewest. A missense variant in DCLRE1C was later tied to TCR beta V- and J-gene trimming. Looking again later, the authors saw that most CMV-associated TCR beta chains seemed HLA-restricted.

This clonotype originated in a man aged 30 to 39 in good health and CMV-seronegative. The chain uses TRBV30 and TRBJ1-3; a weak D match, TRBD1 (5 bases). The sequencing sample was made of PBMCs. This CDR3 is CAWSRDRSGNTIYF. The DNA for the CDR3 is TGTGCCTGGAGCAGGGATAGATCTGGAAACACCATATATTTT. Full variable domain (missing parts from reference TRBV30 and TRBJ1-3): SQTIHQWPATLVQPVGSPLSLECTVEGTSNPNLYWYRQAAGRGLQLLFYSVGIGQISSEVPQNLSASRPQDRQFILSSKKLLLSDSGFYLCAWSRDRSGNTIYFGEGSWLTVV.